This TCR beta chain is drawn from a study of T-cell memory formation after mild COVID-19. This clonotype was seen ten or more times. No antigen is known for it. TCRdb ran MiXCR on the 5' RACE reads and lists one entry per CDR3 protein. The sample contains about 190,000 distinct CDR3 sequences, around 17% of which appear only once. Study results and limitations: CD4+ contracting clones were found mainly in CM and EM, and CD8+ ones in EMRA. In pre-infection memory, a portion of responding clones appeared, which suggested that cross-reactive memory joined.

This CDR3 contains 15 residues. Germline V lookup: CDR1 SEHNR, CDR2 FQNEAQ (reference sequence). The junction had 3 bases not matched to a gene; V was cut back by 5 bases and J by 0 bases. The TCR sequence derives from an adult woman who had mild COVID-19 (a few samples of this study predate the infection). Cell type and time point are not known. The sample was PBMCs or a T cell subset sorted from them (not recorded which). The chain uses TRBV7-9 and TRBJ2-1; 8 bases match TRBD2. The CDR3 loop reads CASSPGGSSYNEQFF. The CDR3 DNA reads as TGTGCCAGCAGCCCGGGGGGGAGCTCCTACAATGAGCAGTTCTTC.